This T cell receptor (beta chain) was observed in a study of shared clonotypes between healthy human individuals. The healthy adult donors were HIV-negative and reported no recent acute infections or vaccinations. Unsorted PBMC samples were amplified in replicate PCRs containing 250 to 350 ng DNA, some 30,000 T cell genomes. The method was immunoSEQ multiplex PCR; TCRdb's version includes in-frame clones alone and lacks a portion of them. The table shows over 400,000 clones, with over 75% occurring only once. Germline V gene sequence: CDR1 MDHEN, CDR2 SYDVKM. The CDR3 is 16 residues long. Trimming cost V 2 bases and J 3 bases; bases outside gene matches: 7.

The sample was PBMCs. V is TRBV28 and J is TRBJ1-3; 7 bases align to TRBD1. The receptor's source is a woman aged 40 to 55 in good health. Some clones in this sample may be carry-over from other donors' samples. DNA for the CDR3: TGTGCCAGCAGTTTAAGTGGGCAGGGGGGTGGAAACACCATATATTTT. It yields the protein CASSLSGQGGGNTIYF.